Each of the 27 T cell receptor beta chains below was sequenced from the same sample in a study of T cells after yellow fever vaccination. TCRdb ran MiXCR on the 5' RACE reads and lists one entry per CDR3 protein. Of 300,000 to 350,000 distinct CDR3 sequences detected, around 4.3% appear once; the ten largest clones hold just under 20%. This specimen consisted of PBMCs, obtained 15 days after the yellow fever booster vaccination. The receptors come from a young man who received the YFV17D yellow fever vaccine.

This clonotype has at least ten counts. The genes are TRBV2 and TRBJ2-2, with a tentative D call TRBD1 (5 bases). Trimming cost V 7 bases and J 1 base, with 13 bases left between them. Germline V gene lookup returns CDR1 SNHLY and CDR2 FYNNEI. The CDR3 has 15 residues. CDR3 loop: CASKVAGKNTGELFF. CDR3 in DNA: TGTGCCAGCAAGGTTGCAGGGAAGAACACCGGGGAGCTGTTTTTT.

This clonotype showed up many times. V gene TRBV10-3 combines with J gene TRBJ2-7; 9 nucleotides agree with TRBD1. V gave up 11 bases and J gave up 2 bases; unmatched junction bases: 4. Germline values: CDR1 ENHRY, CDR2 SYGVKD. The CDR3 is 12 residues long. In nucleotides, the CDR3 is TGTGCCCACGGGACAGGGCCCTACGAGCAGTACTTC. The encoded protein is CAHGTGPYEQYF.

This rearrangement joins TRBV6-2 or TRBV6-3 to TRBJ1-6; D gene ambiguous. With 6 bases removed from V and 13 bases from J, the gap between germline ends came to 10 bases. The CDR3 extends over 11 amino acids. Germline CDR1 reads MNHEY; CDR2 reads SVGEGT. The CDR3 DNA is TGTGCCAGCAGGACGGTGAGTCCCCTCCACTTT. This codes for CASRTVSPLHF.

This clonotype has a handful of counts. The chain joins TRBV10-3 to TRBJ2-5; 7 positions match TRBD1. The CDR3 covers 15 residues. The V and J ends lost 10 bases and 5 bases, in that order; junction bases with no gene match: 16. Germline V gene data show CDR1 as ENHRY and CDR2 as SYGVKD. The CDR3 DNA is TGTGCCACCCGGCGAAAGGGGGCTCAGGAGGAGACCCAGTACTTC. Its protein is CATRRKGAQEETQYF.

In this sample, this clonotype turned up many times. This chain links TRBV28 with TRBJ1-2; D uncertain. Germline values: CDR1 MDHEN, CDR2 SYDVKM. Trimming removed 2 bases from V and 5 bases from J, with 9 bases in between. The CDR3 is 13 residues long. The DNA of the CDR3 is TGTGCCAGCAGTTTAAGACCATTTTATGGCTACACCTTC. Its protein product is CASSLRPFYGYTF.

This clonotype was detected many times. CDR3 in DNA: TGTGCCAGCAGCTTAAGGGCAGACAATGAGCAGTTCTTC. Its protein product is CASSLRADNEQFF. This chain uses TRBV7-9 with TRBJ2-1, with D hard to call. Between the trimmed V and J ends, which lost 2 bases and 5 bases, there was a span of 7 bases. Germline CDR1 is SEHNR and CDR2 is FQNEAQ (reference sequence). The CDR3 is 13 amino acids.

This clonotype was counted many times. The chain links TRBV4-1 to TRBJ1-4, with unresolved D. This CDR3 region has 14 residues. V was trimmed by 4 bases and J by 2 bases, leaving 8 bases between them. Looked up from germline, CDR1 is MGHRA and CDR2 is YSYEKL. The CDR3 region is CASSRGRTNEKLFF. The CDR3 nucleotides read TGCGCCAGCAGCCGCGGACGGACTAATGAAAAACTGTTTTTT.

The CDR3 loop reads CSARGQGRETQYF. Here the CDR3 DNA reads TGCAGTGCTAGGGGACAGGGGAGGGAGACCCAGTACTTC. The genes are TRBV20-1 and TRBJ2-5; 10 bases are a match to TRBD1. The germline gives CDR1 DFQATT, CDR2 SNEGSKA (reference sequence). CDR3 length: 13 residues. The V segment lost 3 bases and the J segment 5 bases; nucleotides outside the gene matches: 3.

This clonotype was seen a handful of times. V and J are TRBV6-2 or TRBV6-3 and TRBJ1-5; TRBD1 might be the D (5 bases). V lost 4 bases to trimming and J lost 10 bases, with 26 bases between them. This CDR3 has 17 residues. Germline CDR1 is MNHEY and CDR2 is SVGEGT. Written as DNA, the CDR3 is TGTGCCAGCAGTTTGGGGCAGTGGGAGGGGACCATCAGCCCCCAGCATTTT. This encodes CASSLGQWEGTISPQHF.

The genes are TRBV18 and TRBJ2-3; a weak D match, TRBD2 (5 bases). The J call is doubtful: the DNA matches TRBJ2-2 better. Per germline, CDR1 KGHSH and CDR2 LQKENI. The CDR3 totals 13 residues. The CDR3 loop is CASSPSSPDTLFF. CDR3 coding DNA: TGTGCCAGCTCACCCTCTAGCCCAGATACGCTGTTTTTT.

In this sample, this clonotype turned up many times. This rearrangement joins TRBV11-2 to TRBJ1-1; D might be TRBD1 (5 bases). The CDR3 contains 16 residues. CDR1 and CDR2 from the germline V gene are SGHAT and FQNNGV. Deletions cut 1 base from V and 3 bases from J, with 15 bases between. Written as DNA, the CDR3 is TGTGCCAGCAGCTTAGCCGGTCGGCTAGGGGACACTGAAGCTTTCTTT. This gives the protein CASSLAGRLGDTEAFF.

This clonotype has only a few counts. The chain employs TRBV7-3 and TRBJ2-2; a possible D gene is TRBD2 (7 bases). The CDR3 spans 16 residues. Germline V gene data show CDR1 as SGHTA and CDR2 as FQGTGA. V was pared by 4 bases and J by 4 bases, with 16 bases between. The CDR3 coding sequence is TGTGCCAGCAGCTCGAAAGGGGGGGTGGTCACCGGGGAGCTGTTTTTT. Its protein product is CASSSKGGVVTGELFF.

The table lists this clonotype with many counts. The CDR3 DNA follows: TGTGCCAGCAGCTTAAGCCCCTCGTTTGGGACCCAGTACTTC. It codes for CASSLSPSFGTQYF. J is TRBJ2-5 and V is TRBV7-9; D gene unclear. V was trimmed by 2 bases and J by 7 bases, leaving 14 bases between them. The CDR3 spans 14 residues. The germline V gene encodes CDR1 SEHNR and CDR2 FQNEAQ (reference sequence).

In its sample, this clonotype was seen a few times. V and J are TRBV7-2 and TRBJ2-1; D is unclear. Trimming removed 3 bases at V and 0 bases at J, with 9 bases between. The CDR3 consists of 15 residues. Germline CDR1 is SGHTA and CDR2 is FQGNSA. The CDR3 sequence is CASSFRRPSYNEQFF. The CDR3 DNA reads TGTGCCAGCAGCTTTAGGCGGCCCTCCTACAATGAGCAGTTCTTC.

V usage is TRBV15 and J usage is TRBJ1-1, with D unresolved. This CDR3 is built from 15 residues. Trimming stripped 5 bases from V and 5 bases from J, with 18 bases between. Germline V CDR1 and CDR2: LNHNV, YYDKDF (reference sequence). CDR3 sequence reads: CATSPRTVGRTEAFF. For the CDR3, the DNA is TGTGCCACCAGCCCCCGCACGGTGGGGAGGACTGAAGCTTTCTTT.

This clonotype was seen many times. The chain combines TRBV11-2 with TRBJ1-5; 8 nucleotides line up with TRBD1. Per the germline V gene, CDR1 is SGHAT and CDR2 is FQNNGV. There are 14 residues in the CDR3. J was trimmed by 7 bases and V by 5 bases; bases with no gene match: 7. DNA for the CDR3: TGTGCCAGCAGCCCTGACAGGGGTCACCAGCCCCAGCATTTT. Its protein product is CASSPDRGHQPQHF.

V and J are TRBV9 and TRBJ2-3; 9 bases line up with TRBD1. J lost 2 bases, V lost 3 bases, and 1 base had no gene match. Germline CDR1 reads SGDLS; CDR2 reads YYNGEE. The CDR3 runs 14 residues. The CDR3 loop reads CASSGDRATDTQYF. The CDR3 DNA reads as TGTGCCAGCAGCGGGGACAGGGCCACAGATACGCAGTATTTT.

At least ten counts were recorded for this clonotype. The chain links TRBV7-3 to TRBJ2-5; 8 bases map to TRBD2. CDR1 and CDR2 from the germline V gene are SGHTA and FQGTGA. V trimming: 2 bases; J trimming: 5 bases; junction bases outside the gene matches: 7. This CDR3 is 15 amino acids long. The CDR3 is CASSLAGGRGETQYF. DNA of the CDR3: TGTGCCAGCAGCTTAGCGGGGGGCCGAGGGGAGACCCAGTACTTC.

This clonotype was recorded many times. This chain uses TRBV10-3 with TRBJ2-3; no clear D gene. Germline CDR1 reads ENHRY; CDR2 reads SYGVKD. CDR3 length: 15 amino acids. V lost 2 bases to trimming and J lost 0 bases, with 9 bases between them. Written as DNA, the CDR3 is TGTGCCATCAGTGAGCGGCCAGACAGCACAGATACGCAGTATTTT. This sequence encodes CAISERPDSTDTQYF.

The J gene is TRBJ2-5, the V gene TRBV4-1; D remains unclear. The CDR3 spans 13 residues. Trimming took 1 base from V and 1 from J, leaving 4 bases between them. Germline CDR1 is MGHRA and CDR2 is YSYEKL. The CDR3 DNA reads TGCGCCAGCAGCCAAGTCATCCAAGAGACCCAGTACTTC. Encoded protein: CASSQVIQETQYF.

This clonotype was observed at least ten times. The chain employs TRBV20-1 and TRBJ2-5; 8 positions agree with TRBD2. The germline gives CDR1 DFQATT, CDR2 SNEGSKA (reference sequence). The CDR3 loop spans 15 amino acids. Trimming cost V 1 base and J 2 bases; bases outside gene matches: 6. DNA for the CDR3: TGCAGTGCTAGAGTGATTGCGGGGGGACAAGAGACCCAGTACTTC. Translating it yields CSARVIAGGQETQYF.

The chain recombines TRBV7-2 with TRBJ1-1; D call uncertain. Trimming removed 0 bases from V and 1 base from J, with 9 bases in between. Germline V lookup: CDR1 SGHTA, CDR2 FQGNSA. The CDR3 has 15 residues. CDR3 loop: CASSLARVPNTEAFF. The CDR3, as DNA: TGTGCCAGCAGCTTAGCACGGGTCCCGAACACTGAAGCTTTCTTT.

This clonotype was counted between two and nine times. CDR3 amino acids: CACDRGNEKLFF. The CDR3 DNA follows: TGTGCCTGCGACAGGGGCAATGAAAAACTGTTTTTT. V gene TRBV30 combines with J gene TRBJ1-4, with 8 bases identical to TRBD1. Germline V gene lookup returns CDR1 GTSNPN and CDR2 SVGIG (reference sequence). With 6 bases clipped from V and 5 bases from J, the junction kept 2 bases outside the gene matches. This CDR3 region has 12 residues.

This clonotype has at least ten counts. The chain uses TRBV5-1 and TRBJ1-1, with D possibly being TRBD1 (5 bases). The germline gives CDR1 SGHRS, CDR2 YFSETQ. Trimming pared 5 bases from V and 3 bases from J, leaving 14 bases between. The CDR3 length is 14 residues. CDR3 sequence reads: CASRLQTGYTEAFF. CDR3 DNA: TGCGCCAGCAGGCTTCAAACAGGCTACACTGAAGCTTTCTTT. Together with reference TRBV5-1 and TRBJ1-1, the CDR3 gives the full variable domain: KAGVTQTPRYLIKTRGQQVTLSCSPISGHRSVSWYQQTPGQGLQFLFEYFSETQRNKGNFPGRFSGRQFSNSRSEMNVSTLELGDSALYLCASRLQTGYTEAFFGQGTRLTVV.

This clonotype was detected ten times or more. This chain connects TRBV6-5 to TRBJ2-7; 7 bases fit TRBD1. Germline values: CDR1 MNHEY, CDR2 SVGAGI. The V gene end was trimmed by 4 bases and the J gene end by 3 bases; junction bases not matched to a gene: 6. This CDR3 comprises 14 residues. The CDR3 nucleotides are TGTGCCAGCAGTTCCCGGGACAGCAACTACGAGCAGTACTTC. Amino acid sequence: CASSSRDSNYEQYF.

In this sample, this clonotype turned up a few times. The chain joins TRBV6-1 to TRBJ1-1, with D possibly matching TRBD1 (5 bases). The CDR3 has 15 residues. V was trimmed by 6 bases and J by 1 base, leaving 15 bases between them. The V gene's germline CDR1 is MNHNS and CDR2 SASEGT. CDR3 sequence (DNA): TGTGCCAGCAGCGACCAGGGTATCGAGAACACTGAAGCTTTCTTT. This translates into CASSDQGIENTEAFF.

This clonotype has just a few counts. The J gene is TRBJ1-5, the V gene TRBV19; D not certain. Trimming removed 5 bases from V and 0 bases from J, with 20 bases in between. In germline, CDR1 is LNHDA, CDR2 SQIVND (reference sequence). CDR3 size: 18 residues. CDR3 nucleotide sequence: TGTGCCAGTAGTGTCGGACGGACCAACACGTATAGCAATCAGCCCCAGCATTTT. Encoded protein: CASSVGRTNTYSNQPQHF. The complete variable domain, with remaining parts taken from reference TRBV19 and TRBJ1-5, reads DGGITQSPKYLFRKEGQNVTLSCEQNLNHDAMYWYRQDPGQGLRLIYYSQIVNDFQKGDIAEGYSVSREKKESFPLTVTSAQKNPTAFYLCASSVGRTNTYSNQPQHFGDGTRLSIL.